This T cell receptor beta chain was obtained from a study of memory CD4+ T cells and cytomegalovirus serostatus. V was trimmed by 4 bases and J by 5 bases, leaving 15 bases between them. Germline V gene sequence: CDR1 SGHNT, CDR2 YYREEE (reference sequence). The CDR3 totals 15 residues. Libraries were prepared by immunoSEQ multiplex PCR; TCRdb keeps only in-frame clonotypes and omits some of them. There are nearly 50,000 clones in the sample; roughly 73% occur only once, and 0.78% lies in the top ten. The sort gate was single viable CD3+CD4+CD8-CD45RO+ cells for memory CD4+ T cells. CMV serostatus came from serum IgG against pp150, pp28, p38, p52.

The receptor was isolated from an adult in good health and CMV-seronegative. The chain carries TRBV5-4 and TRBJ2-2; D ambiguous. Sequencing used memory CD4+ T cells from blood. In nucleotides, the CDR3 is TGTGCCAGCAGCACCGCTAGAGCGTGGACCGGGGAGCTGTTTTTT. Translating it yields CASSTARAWTGELFF.